This T cell receptor (beta chain) was sequenced in a study of shared clonotypes between healthy human individuals. Study background: CD4 naive and CD4 memory each took three plates per donor, while CD8 naive took two and CD8 memory one.

CD8 cells regarded as naive lacked CD45RO, were positively chosen for CCR7, and omitted terminally differentiated effector memory CD45RA+ cells. Details on this clone: No antigen is known for it.

Looked up from germline, CDR1 is SGDLS and CDR2 is YYNGEE. V was shortened by 0 bases and J by 8 bases, with 11 bases between the two germline ends. The CDR3 is 13 amino acids. Findings of the study overall: When compared with the clonotypes that were shared by all four sorted-subset donors, the non-shared clonotypes turned out to have lower generation probabilities.

The method was immunoSEQ multiplex PCR; TCRdb's version includes in-frame clones alone and lacks a portion of them. The table has about 2 million clones, approximately 94% seen once. The TCR comes from a man between 18 and 35 years old in good health. The V gene is TRBV9, the J gene TRBJ1-1; no clear D. The sequencing input was naive CD8+ T cells sorted from blood. CDR3 sequence: CASSVARGSEAFF. DNA of the CDR3: TGTGCCAGCAGCGTAGCGAGAGGAAGCGAAGCTTTCTTT. The full variable domain, rest sourced from reference TRBV9 and TRBJ1-1, is DSGVTQTPKHLITATGQRVTLRCSPRSGDLSVYWYQQSLDQGLQFLIQYYNGEERAKGNILERFSAQQFPDLHSELNLSSLELGDSALYFCASSVARGSEAFFGQGTRLTVV.